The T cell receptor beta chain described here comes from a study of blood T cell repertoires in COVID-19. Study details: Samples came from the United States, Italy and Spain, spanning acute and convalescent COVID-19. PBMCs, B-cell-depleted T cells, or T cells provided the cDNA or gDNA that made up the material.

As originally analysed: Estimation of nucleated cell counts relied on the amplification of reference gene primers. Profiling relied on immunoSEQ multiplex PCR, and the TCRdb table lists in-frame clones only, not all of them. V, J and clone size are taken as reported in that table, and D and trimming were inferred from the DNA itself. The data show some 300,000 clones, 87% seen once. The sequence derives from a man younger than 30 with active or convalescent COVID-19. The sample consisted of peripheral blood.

CDR3 coding DNA: TGTGCCAGTAGTGAGGGACTAGCGGGGCCGCCCTACGAGCAGTACTTC. Protein product: CASSEGLAGPPYEQYF. The chain combines TRBV19 with TRBJ2-7; 13 bases line up with TRBD2. This CDR3 has 16 residues. Germline values: CDR1 LNHDA, CDR2 SQIVND (reference sequence). V lost 5 bases, J lost 2 bases, and 6 bases stayed unmatched.